Listed here are 26 T cell receptor beta chains from one sample, sequenced in a study of shared clonotypes between healthy human individuals. Some clones are missing from TCRdb's copy, which holds only in-frame ones; the method was immunoSEQ multiplex PCR. Of hundreds of thousands of clones in the sample, roughly 96% were seen once. Naive CD8 cells, CD45RO-negative and positively selected for CCR7, excluded terminally differentiated effector memory CD45RA+ cells. Sequenced material: naive CD8+ T cells sorted from blood. Receptors originate from a woman in her 30s in good health.

The chain uses TRBV4-1 and TRBJ1-2, with 11 bases identical to TRBD1. The CDR3 loop spans 15 amino acids. Germline CDR1 MGHRA, CDR2 YSYEKL. V was pared by 4 bases and J by 8 bases, with 9 bases of the junction left unmatched. The CDR3 here is CASSPSDRGLYGYTF. CDR3 nucleotide sequence: TGCGCCAGCAGCCCCTCGGACAGGGGGCTTTACGGCTACACCTTC.

The chain couples TRBV11-2 to TRBJ2-3; 9 bases line up with TRBD2. The junction had 9 bases not matched to a gene; V was cut back by 0 bases and J by 5 bases. This CDR3 comprises 17 residues. Germline CDR1 is SGHAT and CDR2 is FQNNGV. The CDR3 is CASSLEEISGSRDTQYF. DNA for the CDR3: TGTGCCAGCAGCTTAGAGGAGATTAGCGGGAGTAGAGATACGCAGTATTTT.

The V call is TRBV29-1, the J call TRBJ2-7, with 9 bases matching TRBD2. Trimming at V came to 4 bases and at J to 5 bases, leaving 6 bases not matched to a gene. Germline CDR1 reads SQVTM; CDR2 reads ANQGSEA. There are 13 residues in the CDR3. The CDR3 spells CSVVKREAHEQYF. The CDR3 nucleotides are TGCAGCGTTGTAAAGCGGGAGGCTCACGAGCAGTACTTC.

This clone was detected once. The same CDR3 can be traced to other DNA sequences in this sample. The genes are TRBV27 and TRBJ2-7; D is undetermined. Germline-derived CDR1 and CDR2 are MNHEY and SMNVEV (reference sequence). The CDR3 runs to 13 residues. V lost 2 bases to trimming and J lost 2 bases, with 7 bases between them. This CDR3 is CASSLARTYEQYF. The CDR3 DNA reads as TGTGCCAGCAGTTTAGCCAGGACCTACGAGCAGTACTTC.

This chain joins TRBV7-9 and TRBJ2-7; TRBD2 matches at 11 bases. Per germline, CDR1 SEHNR and CDR2 FQNEAQ (reference sequence). The CDR3 is made up of 17 amino acids. The ends lost 5 bases at V and 2 bases at J; junction bases unmatched: 11. The CDR3 protein is CASSPLGSGRGTYEQYF. CDR3 nucleotide sequence: TGTGCCAGCAGCCCCCTGGGTAGCGGGAGGGGAACCTACGAGCAGTACTTC.

This clone was seen only once. The genes are TRBV6-6 and TRBJ1-5; TRBD1 aligns across 7 bases. CDR1 is MNHNY, CDR2 SVGAGI, per germline (reference sequence). The junction had 12 bases not matched to a gene; V was cut back by 7 bases and J by 6 bases. The CDR3 consists of 15 residues. The CDR3 DNA reads as TGTGCCAGCAATTCCGGAGGGGGCTCGACTCAGCCCCAGCATTTT. Translating gives CASNSGGGSTQPQHF.

This chain links TRBV11-3 with TRBJ2-1; TRBD2 matches at 9 bases. The V gene's germline CDR1 is SGHNT and CDR2 YENEEA. This CDR3 spans 18 amino acids. The V gene end was trimmed by 2 bases and the J gene end by 2 bases; junction bases not matched to a gene: 10. CDR3 DNA: TGTGCCAGCAGCTTAAGACCACCCATAGCGGGGGCCTACAATGAGCAGTTCTTC. It specifies CASSLRPPIAGAYNEQFF.

This sequence joins TRBV2 and TRBJ2-1; D is ambiguous. The CDR3 covers 12 residues. In germline, CDR1 is SNHLY, CDR2 FYNNEI. Trimming removed 8 bases from V and 0 bases from J, with 5 bases in between. This CDR3 is CASARSYNEQFF. The CDR3 DNA sequence: TGTGCCAGCGCGCGCTCCTACAATGAGCAGTTCTTC.

The chain combines TRBV5-5 with TRBJ1-1, with 10 bases lining up with TRBD1. Germline assignment: CDR1 SGHKS and CDR2 YYEKEE (reference sequence). The CDR3 sequence is 15 residues long. Unmatched junction bases numbered 8, after V lost 4 bases and J lost 5 bases. CDR3 coding DNA: TGTGCCAGCAGCGGGTGGGACAGGGGAGGGACTGAAGCTTTCTTT. Amino acid sequence: CASSGWDRGGTEAFF.

This chain connects TRBV4-1 to TRBJ1-2, with D tentatively TRBD1 (6 bases). Germline V gene sequence: CDR1 MGHRA, CDR2 YSYEKL. CDR3 length: 11 amino acids. V lost 3 bases to trimming and J lost 7 bases, with 6 bases between them. CDR3 amino acids: CASSHRGGYTF. CDR3 DNA sequence: TGCGCCAGCAGCCACAGGGGTGGCTACACCTTC.

The chain combines TRBV7-6 with TRBJ2-7; 9 bases are shared with TRBD1. CDR3 length: 15 amino acids. Trimming cost V 1 base and J 7 bases; bases outside gene matches: 8. Germline CDR1 reads SGHVS; CDR2 reads FNYEAQ. Here the CDR3 reads CASSLDRDRVKEQYF. The CDR3 nucleotides read TGTGCCAGCAGCTTAGACCGGGACAGGGTTAAAGAGCAGTACTTC.

The V call is TRBV11-2, the J call TRBJ1-2; 8 bases match TRBD1. CDR3 length equals 14 residues. V trimming: 1 base; J trimming: 4 bases; junction bases outside the gene matches: 2. Germline V gene data show CDR1 as SGHAT and CDR2 as FQNNGV. This CDR3 reads CASSLAGQVYGYTF. CDR3 DNA: TGTGCCAGCAGCTTAGCGGGACAGGTCTATGGCTACACCTTC.

This CDR3 is CASSGQGNSYEQYF. As DNA, the CDR3 is TGTGCCAGTAGCGGACAGGGGAATTCCTACGAGCAGTACTTC. This chain joins TRBV19 and TRBJ2-7; 9 bases map to TRBD1. Trimming cost V 6 bases and J 1 base; bases outside gene matches: 4. CDR3 length equals 14 residues. Germline lookup yields CDR1 LNHDA and CDR2 SQIVND (reference sequence).

The chain has TRBV6-1 and TRBJ1-1, with D uncertain. The CDR3 runs 12 residues. Germline assignment: CDR1 MNHNS and CDR2 SASEGT. Between the trimmed V and J ends, which lost 7 bases and 0 bases, there was a span of 6 bases. The CDR3: CASKAMNTEAFF. CDR3 DNA: TGTGCCAGCAAGGCAATGAACACTGAAGCTTTCTTT.

In regard to this clone: Germline and junction disagree at one end, which may indicate a read error. This chain connects TRBV11-2 to TRBJ2-7, with a tentative D call TRBD2 (5 bases). This CDR3 spans 15 amino acids. CDR1 and CDR2 (germline): SGHAT, FQNNGV. This CDR3 is CVSSLVLASNYEQYF. The CDR3 bases are TGTGTCAGCAGCTTAGTTCTAGCATCCAACTACGAGCAGTACTTC.

As regards this clone: In the same sample, other DNA sequences code for this CDR3. This chain joins TRBV27 and TRBJ1-5, with 8 bases aligning to TRBD1. The germline gives CDR1 MNHEY, CDR2 SMNVEV (reference sequence). The CDR3 spans 13 residues. V shed 6 bases, J shed 7 bases, and the junction held 5 bases outside the gene matches. The CDR3 is CASRGGTGQPQHF. The CDR3 DNA follows: TGTGCCAGCAGGGGGGGGACAGGACAGCCCCAGCATTTT.

This chain links TRBV28 with TRBJ2-3; D not resolved. The CDR3 consists of 13 residues. Per the germline V gene, CDR1 is MDHEN and CDR2 is SYDVKM. V lost 0 bases to trimming and J lost 4 bases, with 5 bases between them. The CDR3 loop reads CASSLWVADTQYF. The CDR3 DNA sequence: TGTGCCAGCAGTTTATGGGTAGCAGATACGCAGTATTTT.

This clone was recorded only once. V is TRBV27 and J is TRBJ2-5, with 8 bases that match TRBD2. In germline, CDR1 is MNHEY, CDR2 SMNVEV (reference sequence). Trimming at V came to 5 bases and at J to 5 bases, leaving 13 bases not matched to a gene. This CDR3 is 16 amino acids long. In DNA form, the CDR3 reads TGTGCCAGCAGTAGATCCCCCGGCGGGGGGTCGGAGACCCAGTACTTC. Translated: CASSRSPGGGSETQYF.

The chain links TRBV21-1 to TRBJ2-5; the table's TRBD2 call for D was not verified on the DNA. TRBV21-1 counts as a pseudogene. The CDR3 loop spans 16 amino acids. CDR3 DNA: TGTGCCAGCAGCAAAGTTGACTGGGGAGTTCAAGAGACCCAGTACTTC. As protein: CASSKVDWGVQETQYF.

The V gene is TRBV29-1, the J gene TRBJ2-7; possibly TRBD2 for D (6 bases). The CDR3 is 14 amino acids. CDR1 and CDR2 (germline): SQVTM, ANQGSEA. V lost 5 bases and J lost 0, with 14 bases in between. The CDR3 loop reads CSVQWRETSYEQYF. The CDR3, as DNA: TGCAGCGTTCAGTGGCGGGAAACCTCCTACGAGCAGTACTTC.

This sequence joins TRBV28 and TRBJ1-1; possible D gene TRBD1, 5 bases. V lost 1 base and J lost 4, with 13 bases in between. Per the germline V gene, CDR1 is MDHEN and CDR2 is SYDVKM. This CDR3 comprises 15 residues. The CDR3 spells CASSLYLDIRTEAFF. The CDR3 region has the DNA TGTGCCAGCAGTTTATATTTGGACATCCGCACTGAAGCTTTCTTT.

The chain joins TRBV2 to TRBJ1-2, with TRBD1 identical over 12 bases. J lost 7 bases, V lost 3 bases, and 15 bases had no gene match. Germline loops: CDR1 SNHLY, CDR2 FYNNEI. The CDR3 runs 18 residues. The CDR3 here is CASSDLRDRGLVTSGYTF. The CDR3 DNA reads as TGTGCCAGCAGTGACTTAAGGGACAGGGGGCTAGTCACTTCTGGCTACACCTTC. Based on the CDR3 plus reference TRBV2 and TRBJ1-2, the full variable domain is EPEVTQTPSHQVTQMGQEVILRCVPISNHLYFYWYRQILGQKVEFLVSFYNNEISEKSEIFDDQFSVERPDGSNFTLKIRSTKLEDSAMYFCASSDLRDRGLVTSGYTFGSGTRLTVV.

The gene calls are TRBV7-8 and TRBJ2-3; D may be TRBD2 (6 bases). Per germline, CDR1 SGHVS and CDR2 FQNEAQ. The CDR3 consists of 19 residues. Trimming removed 2 bases at V and 0 bases at J, with 21 bases between. CDR3 in DNA: TGTGCCAGCAGCTTATCGTTAATGAGGGAGGAGGGTAGCACAGATACGCAGTATTTT. This encodes CASSLSLMREEGSTDTQYF.

This clone was seen just once. This chain joins TRBV5-5 and TRBJ1-1, with no clear D. V was cut by 4 bases and J by 3 bases, with 10 bases left in between. The CDR3 is 13 residues long. Germline loops: CDR1 SGHKS, CDR2 YYEKEE (reference sequence). CDR3 DNA sequence: TGTGCCAGCAGCACGAGGACCGACACTGAAGCTTTCTTT. Translated: CASSTRTDTEAFF. The full variable domain, its missing parts supplied by reference TRBV5-5 and TRBJ1-1, is DAGVTQSPTHLIKTRGQQVTLRCSPISGHKSVSWYQQVLGQGPQFIFQYYEKEERGRGNFPDRFSARQFPNYSSELNVNALLLGDSALYLCASSTRTDTEAFFGQGTRLTVV.

This chain links TRBV14 with TRBJ1-1; a possible D gene is TRBD1 (5 bases). Trimming shortened V by 3 bases and J by 5 bases, and 16 bases separated the two germline ends. The germline V gene encodes CDR1 SGHDN and CDR2 FVKESK. The CDR3 spans 15 residues. CDR3 region: CASSQGQGWGTEAFF. For the CDR3, the DNA is TGTGCCAGCAGCCAGGGCCAGGGTTGGGGTACTGAAGCTTTCTTT.

The V and J genes are TRBV28 and TRBJ2-7; tentatively, D is TRBD1 or TRBD2 (5 bases each). V lost 1 base, J lost 3 bases, and 10 bases lay in between. Germline V gene lookup returns CDR1 MDHEN and CDR2 SYDVKM. The length of the CDR3 is 14 residues. This CDR3 reads CASSLSGSYYEQYF. CDR3 nucleotides: TGTGCCAGCAGTTTATCAGGGAGCTACTACGAGCAGTACTTC.